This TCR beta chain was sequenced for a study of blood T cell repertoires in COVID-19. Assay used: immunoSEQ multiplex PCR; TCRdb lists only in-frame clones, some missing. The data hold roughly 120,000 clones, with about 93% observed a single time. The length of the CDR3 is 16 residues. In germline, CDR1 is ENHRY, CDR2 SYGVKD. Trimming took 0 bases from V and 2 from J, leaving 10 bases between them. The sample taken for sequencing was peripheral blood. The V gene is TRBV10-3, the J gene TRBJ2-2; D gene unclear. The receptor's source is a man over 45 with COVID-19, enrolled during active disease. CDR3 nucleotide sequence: TGTGCCATCAGTGAGTCAAGCGCGTCAAACACCGGGGAGCTGTTTTTT. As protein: CAISESSASNTGELFF.